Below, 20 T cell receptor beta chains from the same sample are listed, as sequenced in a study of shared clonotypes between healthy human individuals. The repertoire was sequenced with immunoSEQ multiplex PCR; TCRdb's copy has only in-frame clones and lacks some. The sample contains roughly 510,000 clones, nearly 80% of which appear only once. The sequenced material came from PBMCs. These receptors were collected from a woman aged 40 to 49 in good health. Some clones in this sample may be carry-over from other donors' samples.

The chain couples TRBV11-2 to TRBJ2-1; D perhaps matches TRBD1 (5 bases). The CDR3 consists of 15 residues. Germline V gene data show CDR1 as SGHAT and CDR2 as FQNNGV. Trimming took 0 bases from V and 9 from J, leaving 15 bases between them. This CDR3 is CASSLEPRAESEQFF. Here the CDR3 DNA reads TGTGCCAGCAGCTTAGAGCCCAGGGCGGAGAGTGAGCAGTTCTTC. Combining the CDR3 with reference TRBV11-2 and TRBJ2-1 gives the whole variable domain EAGVAQSPRYKIIEKRQSVAFWCNPISGHATLYWYQQILGQGPKLLIQFQNNGVVDDSQLPKDRFSAERLKGVDSTLKIQPAKLEDSAVYLCASSLEPRAESEQFFGPGTRLTVL.

The CDR3 nucleotides read TGTGCCAGTAGTTCAGGCAGCGAAGCTTTCTTT. It encodes CASSSGSEAFF. The V gene is TRBV19, the J gene TRBJ1-1; D ambiguous. CDR3 size: 11 residues. Trimming cost V 5 bases and J 8 bases, with 9 bases left between them. Germline-derived CDR1 and CDR2 are LNHDA and SQIVND (reference sequence).

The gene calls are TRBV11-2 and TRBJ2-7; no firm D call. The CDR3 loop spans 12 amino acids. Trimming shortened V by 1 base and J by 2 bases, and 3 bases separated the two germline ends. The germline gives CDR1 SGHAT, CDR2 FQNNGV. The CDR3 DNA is TGTGCCAGCAGCTTAGGGACCTACGAGCAGTACTTC. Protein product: CASSLGTYEQYF.

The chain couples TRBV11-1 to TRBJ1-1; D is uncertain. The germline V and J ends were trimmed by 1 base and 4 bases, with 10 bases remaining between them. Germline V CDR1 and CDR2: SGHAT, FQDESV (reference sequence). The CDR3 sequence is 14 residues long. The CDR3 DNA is TGTGCCAGCAGCTTAGGTGCGGGCGCCACTGAAGCTTTCTTT. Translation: CASSLGAGATEAFF.

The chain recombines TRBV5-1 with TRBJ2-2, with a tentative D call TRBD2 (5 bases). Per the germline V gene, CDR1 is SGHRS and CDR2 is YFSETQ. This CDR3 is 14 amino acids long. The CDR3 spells CASGVPRNTGELFF. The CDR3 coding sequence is TGCGCTTCCGGGGTCCCAAGGAACACCGGGGAGCTGTTTTTT. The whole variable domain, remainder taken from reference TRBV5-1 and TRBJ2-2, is KAGVTQTPRYLIKTRGQQVTLSCSPISGHRSVSWYQQTPGQGLQFLFEYFSETQRNKGNFPGRFSGRQFSNSRSEMNVSTLELGDSALYLCASGVPRNTGELFFGEGSRLTVL.

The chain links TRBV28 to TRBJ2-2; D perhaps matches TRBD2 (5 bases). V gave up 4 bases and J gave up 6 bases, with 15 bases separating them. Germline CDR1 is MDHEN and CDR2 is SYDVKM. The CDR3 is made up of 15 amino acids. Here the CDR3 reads CASSSPTAGAGELFF. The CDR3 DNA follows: TGTGCCAGCAGTTCGCCCACGGCGGGCGCCGGGGAGCTGTTTTTT. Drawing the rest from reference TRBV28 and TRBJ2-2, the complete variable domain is DVKVTQSSRYLVKRTGEKVFLECVQDMDHENMFWYRQDPGLGLRLIYFSYDVKMKEKGDIPEGYSVSREKKERFSLILESASTNQTSMYLCASSSPTAGAGELFFGEGSRLTVL.

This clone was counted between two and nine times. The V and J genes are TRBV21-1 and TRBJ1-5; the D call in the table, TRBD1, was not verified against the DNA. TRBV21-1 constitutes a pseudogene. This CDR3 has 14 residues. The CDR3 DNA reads TGTGCCAGCAGCAACAGGCTTAGCAATCAGCCCCAGCATTTT. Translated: CASSNRLSNQPQHF.

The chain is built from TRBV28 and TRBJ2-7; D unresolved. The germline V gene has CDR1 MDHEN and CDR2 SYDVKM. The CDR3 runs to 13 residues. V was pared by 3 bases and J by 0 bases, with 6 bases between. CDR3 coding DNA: TGTGCCAGCAGTTTCCGTAGCTCCTACGAGCAGTACTTC. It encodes CASSFRSSYEQYF.

The CDR3 DNA reads as TGTGCCAGCAGCTTCGCGGAATCGGGGGACGAGCAGTACTTC. Protein: CASSFAESGDEQYF. The chain uses TRBV5-6 and TRBJ2-7, with D possibly TRBD2 on 6 matching bases. Looked up from germline, CDR1 is SGHDT and CDR2 is YYEEEE. The CDR3 is 14 amino acids. With 2 bases removed from V and 5 bases from J, the gap between germline ends came to 14 bases.

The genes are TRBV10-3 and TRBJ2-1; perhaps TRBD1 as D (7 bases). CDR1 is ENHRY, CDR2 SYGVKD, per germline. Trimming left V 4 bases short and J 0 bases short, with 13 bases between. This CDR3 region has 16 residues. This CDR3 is CAISGGTALSYNEQFF. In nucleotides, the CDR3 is TGTGCCATCAGTGGCGGGACAGCTCTCTCCTACAATGAGCAGTTCTTC.

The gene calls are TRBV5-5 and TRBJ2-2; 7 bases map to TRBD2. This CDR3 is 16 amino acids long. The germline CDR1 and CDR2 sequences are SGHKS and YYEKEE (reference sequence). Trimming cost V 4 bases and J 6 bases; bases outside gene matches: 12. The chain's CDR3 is CASSEPGGSISGELFF. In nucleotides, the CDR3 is TGTGCCAGCAGCGAGCCCGGCGGGAGTATATCCGGGGAGCTGTTTTTT. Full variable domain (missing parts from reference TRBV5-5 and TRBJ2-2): DAGVTQSPTHLIKTRGQQVTLRCSPISGHKSVSWYQQVLGQGPQFIFQYYEKEERGRGNFPDRFSARQFPNYSSELNVNALLLGDSALYLCASSEPGGSISGELFFGEGSRLTVL.

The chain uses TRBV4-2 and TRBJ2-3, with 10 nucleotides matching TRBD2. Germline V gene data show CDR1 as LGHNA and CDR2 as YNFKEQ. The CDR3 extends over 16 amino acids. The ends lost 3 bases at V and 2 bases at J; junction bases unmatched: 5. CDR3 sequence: CASSQVLAGATDTQYF. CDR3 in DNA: TGTGCCAGCAGCCAGGTTCTAGCGGGAGCCACAGATACGCAGTATTTT.

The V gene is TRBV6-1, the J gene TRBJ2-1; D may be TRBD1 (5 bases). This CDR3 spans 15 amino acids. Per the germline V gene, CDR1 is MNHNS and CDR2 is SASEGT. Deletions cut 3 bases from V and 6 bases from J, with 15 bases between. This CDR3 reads CASSDDSGAINEQFF. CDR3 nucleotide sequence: TGTGCCAGCAGTGACGACAGTGGAGCCATCAATGAGCAGTTCTTC.

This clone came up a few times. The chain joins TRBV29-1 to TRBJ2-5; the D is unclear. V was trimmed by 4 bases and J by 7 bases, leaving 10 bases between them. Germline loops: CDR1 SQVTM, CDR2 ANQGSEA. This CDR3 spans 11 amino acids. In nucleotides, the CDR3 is TGCAGCGTTGGAGGTACTGGGACCCAGTACTTC. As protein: CSVGGTGTQYF.

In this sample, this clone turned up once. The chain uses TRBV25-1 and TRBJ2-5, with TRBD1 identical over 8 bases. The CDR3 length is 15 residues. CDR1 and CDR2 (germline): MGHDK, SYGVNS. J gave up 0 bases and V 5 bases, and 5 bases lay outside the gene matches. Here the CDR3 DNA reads TGTGCCAGCAGTAACGGACAGGGAAACCAAGAGACCCAGTACTTC. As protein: CASSNGQGNQETQYF.

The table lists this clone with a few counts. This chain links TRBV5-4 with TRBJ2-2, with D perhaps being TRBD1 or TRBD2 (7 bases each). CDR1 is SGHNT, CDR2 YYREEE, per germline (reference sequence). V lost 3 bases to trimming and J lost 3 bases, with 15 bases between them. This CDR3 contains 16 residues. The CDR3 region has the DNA TGTGCCAGCAGCTGGGGAGGGACAGCCGACACCGGGGAGCTGTTTTTT. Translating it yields CASSWGGTADTGELFF. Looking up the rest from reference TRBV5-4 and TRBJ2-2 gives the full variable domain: ETGVTQSPTHLIKTRGQQVTLRCSSQSGHNTVSWYQQALGQGPQFIFQYYREEENGRGNFPPRFSGLQFPNYSSELNVNALELDDSALYLCASSWGGTADTGELFFGEGSRLTVL.

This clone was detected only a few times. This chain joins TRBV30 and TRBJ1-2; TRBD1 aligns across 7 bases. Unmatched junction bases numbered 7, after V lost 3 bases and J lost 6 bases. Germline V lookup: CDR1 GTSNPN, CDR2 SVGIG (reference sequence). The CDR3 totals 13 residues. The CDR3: CAWRSRGIDGYTF. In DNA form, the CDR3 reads TGTGCCTGGAGATCCAGGGGGATTGATGGCTACACCTTC.

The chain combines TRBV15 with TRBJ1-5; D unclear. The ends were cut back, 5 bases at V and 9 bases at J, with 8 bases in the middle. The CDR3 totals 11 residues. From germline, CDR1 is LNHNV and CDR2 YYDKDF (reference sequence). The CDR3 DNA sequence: TGTGCCACCAGCGCCCCTGGGCCCCAGCATTTT. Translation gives CATSAPGPQHF.

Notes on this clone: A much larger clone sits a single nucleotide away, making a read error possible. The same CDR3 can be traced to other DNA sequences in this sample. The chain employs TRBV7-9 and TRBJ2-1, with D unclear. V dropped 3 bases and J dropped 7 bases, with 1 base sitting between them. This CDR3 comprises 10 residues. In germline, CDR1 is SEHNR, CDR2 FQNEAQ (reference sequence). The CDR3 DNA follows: TGTGCCAGCAGCTTTAATGAGCAGTTCTTC. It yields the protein CASSFNEQFF.

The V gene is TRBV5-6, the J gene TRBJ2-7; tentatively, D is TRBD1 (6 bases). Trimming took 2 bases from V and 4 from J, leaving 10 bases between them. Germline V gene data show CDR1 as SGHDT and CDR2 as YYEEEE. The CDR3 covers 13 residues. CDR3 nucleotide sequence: TGTGCCAGCAGCTTTGGGGACAAATACGAGCAGTACTTC. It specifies CASSFGDKYEQYF. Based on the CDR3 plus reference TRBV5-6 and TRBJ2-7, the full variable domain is DAGVTQSPTHLIKTRGQQVTLRCSPKSGHDTVSWYQQALGQGPQFIFQYYEEEERQRGNFPDRFSGHQFPNYSSELNVNALLLGDSALYLCASSFGDKYEQYFGPGTRLTVT.